The 22 T cell receptor beta chains presented below share a single source sample, sequenced in a study of T-cell reconstitution after alpha-beta-depleted transplantation in children. Researchers prepared the TCRbeta library using unique molecular identifiers, the study reports. TCRdb redid the calling of the PCR reads with MiXCR, one entry per CDR3 protein. The sample consists of hundreds of thousands of distinct CDR3 sequences, approximately 15% of them appearing once. The sequences come from PBMCs, mostly from graft donor cells, collected 360 days after TCRalphabeta/CD19-depleted stem cell transplant. These receptor sequences come from a male patient between 10 and 17 years old who had a stem cell transplant for acute lymphoblastic leukemia, so the T cells may come from the graft donor.

The sample holds a few counts of this clonotype. The genes are TRBV12-3 or TRBV12-4 and TRBJ1-5; 8 bases align to TRBD1. V lost 6 bases to trimming and J lost 7 bases; unmatched junction nucleotides: 5. The CDR3 is 13 amino acids. Here the CDR3 reads CASRQGVRQPQHF. DNA of the CDR3: TGTGCCAGCAGACAGGGGGTAAGGCAGCCCCAGCATTTT.

This clonotype was counted many times. The chain uses TRBV27 and TRBJ1-5; D is unclear. This CDR3 spans 13 amino acids. Germline lookup yields CDR1 MNHEY and CDR2 SMNVEV (reference sequence). V was cut by 11 bases and J by 0 bases, with 11 bases left in between. This CDR3 is CASGGYSNQPQHF. In DNA form, the CDR3 reads TGTGCCTCAGGAGGCTATAGCAATCAGCCCCAGCATTTT.

This clonotype was observed a single time. This chain uses TRBV6-1 with TRBJ2-1; D might be TRBD1 or TRBD2, each matching 5 bases. V was clipped by 6 bases and J by 0 bases, with 15 bases between them. The CDR3 is made up of 16 amino acids. Germline values: CDR1 MNHNS, CDR2 SASEGT. Here the CDR3 DNA reads TGTGCCAGCAGGCCCGGGGCGCCGAGCTCCTACAATGAGCAGTTCTTC. This encodes CASRPGAPSSYNEQFF.

The table lists this clonotype with many counts. The rearrangement joins TRBV2 to TRBJ2-3; D might be TRBD2 (5 bases). Trimming took 5 bases from V and 2 from J, leaving 14 bases between them. Germline lookup yields CDR1 SNHLY and CDR2 FYNNEI. CDR3 length: 15 amino acids. The CDR3, as DNA: TGTGCCAGCAGTAAGAGACGGGATTACACAGATACGCAGTATTTT. The encoded protein is CASSKRRDYTDTQYF.

The chain couples TRBV7-3 to TRBJ1-1; 7 bases agree with TRBD1. V lost 4 bases to trimming and J lost 0 bases; unmatched junction nucleotides: 2. The V gene's germline CDR1 is SGHTA and CDR2 FQGTGA. This CDR3 is 14 amino acids long. CDR3 DNA: TGTGCCAGCAGCTACGACAGGGTGAACACTGAAGCTTTCTTT. Amino acid sequence: CASSYDRVNTEAFF.

Ten or more counts support this clonotype. The chain couples TRBV12-3 or TRBV12-4 to TRBJ1-2; D unclear. The CDR3 is made up of 12 amino acids. Trimming stripped 5 bases from V and 4 bases from J, with 8 bases between. The CDR3 loop is CASSLTVYGYTF. CDR3 sequence (DNA): TGTGCCAGCAGTCTGACGGTCTATGGCTACACCTTC.

The chain has TRBV3-1 and TRBJ2-1; possible D gene TRBD2, 6 bases. CDR1 and CDR2 (germline): LGHDT, YNNKEL (reference sequence). The length of the CDR3 is 11 residues. V lost 5 bases to trimming and J lost 15 bases, with 14 bases between them. CDR3 protein: CASSFRGMWFF. The CDR3, as DNA: TGTGCCAGCAGCTTTCGGGGGATGTGGTTCTTC.

This clonotype has just a few counts. The genes are TRBV6-5 and TRBJ2-7; no definite D call. The CDR3 extends over 15 amino acids. Per the germline V gene, CDR1 is MNHEY and CDR2 is SVGAGI. V lost 10 bases and J 3 bases, leaving 22 bases between the germline ends. CDR3 region: CATRYFFMSRYEQYF. The CDR3 bases are TGTGCCACCAGATACTTTTTTATGTCTCGCTACGAGCAGTACTTC.

A few counts support this clonotype. This chain joins TRBV6-1 and TRBJ2-1; 11 positions match TRBD1. Germline V gives CDR1 MNHNS, CDR2 SASEGT. V lost 6 bases, J lost 2 bases, and 12 bases stayed unmatched. This CDR3 region has 18 residues. The CDR3 here is CASRTDRGLTHTYNEQFF. The CDR3, as DNA: TGTGCCAGCAGAACGGACAGGGGGCTCACCCACACCTACAATGAGCAGTTCTTC.

V is TRBV10-3 and J is TRBJ2-1, with unresolved D. V was shortened by 3 bases and J by 9 bases, with 12 bases between the two germline ends. Per germline, CDR1 ENHRY and CDR2 SYGVKD. The CDR3 runs to 13 residues. This CDR3 is CAISDLPSGEQFF. The CDR3 DNA sequence: TGTGCCATCAGTGATCTACCAAGTGGTGAGCAGTTCTTC.

This clonotype was observed a few times. This sequence joins TRBV7-2 and TRBJ2-6; 7 nucleotides match TRBD1. V dropped 2 bases and J dropped 4; count of bases not matched to a gene: 8. Germline loops: CDR1 SGHTA, CDR2 FQGNSA. The CDR3 spans 17 residues. CDR3 residues: CASSLTKGARGANVLTF. The CDR3, as DNA: TGTGCCAGCAGCTTAACGAAGGGGGCGCGAGGGGCCAACGTCCTGACTTTC.

The chain recombines TRBV7-9 with TRBJ2-7; 7 nucleotides match TRBD1. Germline CDR1 SEHNR, CDR2 FQNEAQ (reference sequence). Trimming took 1 base from V and 3 from J; bases not matched to a gene: 6. The CDR3 extends over 15 amino acids. CDR3 in amino acids: CASSLGTGAYYEQYF. CDR3 DNA sequence: TGTGCCAGCAGCTTAGGAACAGGGGCATACTACGAGCAGTACTTC.

This clonotype appeared a few times. The chain carries TRBV3-1 and TRBJ1-1; 7 nucleotides align to TRBD1. The CDR3 consists of 14 residues. J gave up 5 bases and V 4 bases, and 7 bases lay outside the gene matches. CDR1 LGHDT and CDR2 YNNKEL come from the germline V gene (reference sequence). The CDR3 DNA sequence: TGTGCCAGCAGCCGAACAGGGGTAAGGACTGAAGCTTTCTTT. This sequence encodes CASSRTGVRTEAFF.

This clonotype was recorded many times. V is TRBV2 and J is TRBJ2-5, with D possibly TRBD1 on 6 matching bases. This CDR3 contains 14 residues. Germline values: CDR1 SNHLY, CDR2 FYNNEI. Trimming left V 7 bases short and J 5 bases short, with 17 bases between. Here the CDR3 DNA reads TGTGCCAGCACCGCACAGGGTCTACGGGAGACCCAGTACTTC. It encodes CASTAQGLRETQYF.

The V and J genes are TRBV25-1 and TRBJ2-2; the D gene is possibly TRBD2 (5 bases). Germline V lookup: CDR1 MGHDK, CDR2 SYGVNS. Between the trimmed V and J ends, which lost 1 base and 0 bases, there was a span of 6 bases. The CDR3 has 15 residues. This CDR3 is CASSELRANTGELFF. For the CDR3, the DNA is TGTGCCAGCAGTGAATTGCGGGCGAACACCGGGGAGCTGTTTTTT.

V usage is TRBV5-1 and J usage is TRBJ2-3; TRBD2 agrees at 7 bases. Germline V gene sequence: CDR1 SGHRS, CDR2 YFSETQ. V lost 0 bases and J lost 1; bases outside the gene matches: 5. This CDR3 region has 16 residues. The CDR3 loop reads CASSLASGTRTDTQYF. The CDR3 region has the DNA TGCGCCAGCAGCTTGGCCAGCGGGACCCGCACAGATACGCAGTATTTT.

There are a few counts of this clonotype. The chain employs TRBV12-3 or TRBV12-4 and TRBJ2-1; 8 nucleotides line up with TRBD1. The CDR3 runs 20 residues. V shed 2 bases, J shed 0 bases, and the junction held 15 bases outside the gene matches. The CDR3 loop reads CASSLYRGALALSSYNEQFF. The CDR3 DNA reads TGTGCCAGCAGTTTATACAGGGGGGCCCTAGCCCTAAGCTCCTACAATGAGCAGTTCTTC.

This clonotype turned up a few times. The chain recombines TRBV18 with TRBJ2-5; D is uncertain. V was shortened by 5 bases and J by 5 bases, with 18 bases between the two germline ends. The CDR3 has 15 amino acids. Germline V gives CDR1 KGHSH, CDR2 LQKENI. Written as DNA, the CDR3 is TGTGCCAGCTCAACGGTCCCATTCTTCTTTGAGACCCAGTACTTC. Encoded protein: CASSTVPFFFETQYF.

V gene TRBV5-5 combines with J gene TRBJ2-3; no firm D call. V was shortened by 0 bases and J by 6 bases, with 11 bases between the two germline ends. This CDR3 spans 14 amino acids. Germline V gene lookup returns CDR1 SGHKS and CDR2 YYEKEE (reference sequence). Here the CDR3 DNA reads TGTGCCAGCAGCTTGGATGTTTTTACCGATACGCAGTATTTT. This gives the protein CASSLDVFTDTQYF. Using reference TRBV5-5 and TRBJ2-3 for the parts outside the CDR3, the full variable domain is DAGVTQSPTHLIKTRGQQVTLRCSPISGHKSVSWYQQVLGQGPQFIFQYYEKEERGRGNFPDRFSARQFPNYSSELNVNALLLGDSALYLCASSLDVFTDTQYFGPGTRLTVL.

In its sample, this clonotype was seen many times. The V and J genes are TRBV12-3 or TRBV12-4 and TRBJ2-3; D remains ambiguous. The CDR3 sequence is 13 residues long. The ends were cut back, 1 base at V and 7 bases at J, with 9 bases in the middle. The CDR3 DNA is TGTGCCAGCAGTTTAGAGAATGGAAATACGCAGTATTTT. Amino acid sequence: CASSLENGNTQYF.

This clonotype was picked up a small number of times. The rearrangement joins TRBV20-1 to TRBJ2-2, with TRBD2 matching 11 bases. Germline trimming cut 0 bases from V and 6 bases from J; bases unmatched to any gene: 3. Germline V gene lookup returns CDR1 DFQATT and CDR2 SNEGSKA (reference sequence). The CDR3 is 15 amino acids. The CDR3 nucleotides are TGCAGTGCTAGAGAACTAGCGGGAGTCTCCGGGGAGCTGTTTTTT. Translating gives CSARELAGVSGELFF.

This chain connects TRBV9 to TRBJ2-1; D is undetermined. Trimming cost V 3 bases and J 7 bases, with 14 bases left between them. CDR1 SGDLS and CDR2 YYNGEE come from the germline V gene. The CDR3 is 14 amino acids. CDR3 bases: TGTGCCAGCAGCGCCCCCGTCGGCGTGAATGAGCAGTTCTTC. It specifies CASSAPVGVNEQFF.